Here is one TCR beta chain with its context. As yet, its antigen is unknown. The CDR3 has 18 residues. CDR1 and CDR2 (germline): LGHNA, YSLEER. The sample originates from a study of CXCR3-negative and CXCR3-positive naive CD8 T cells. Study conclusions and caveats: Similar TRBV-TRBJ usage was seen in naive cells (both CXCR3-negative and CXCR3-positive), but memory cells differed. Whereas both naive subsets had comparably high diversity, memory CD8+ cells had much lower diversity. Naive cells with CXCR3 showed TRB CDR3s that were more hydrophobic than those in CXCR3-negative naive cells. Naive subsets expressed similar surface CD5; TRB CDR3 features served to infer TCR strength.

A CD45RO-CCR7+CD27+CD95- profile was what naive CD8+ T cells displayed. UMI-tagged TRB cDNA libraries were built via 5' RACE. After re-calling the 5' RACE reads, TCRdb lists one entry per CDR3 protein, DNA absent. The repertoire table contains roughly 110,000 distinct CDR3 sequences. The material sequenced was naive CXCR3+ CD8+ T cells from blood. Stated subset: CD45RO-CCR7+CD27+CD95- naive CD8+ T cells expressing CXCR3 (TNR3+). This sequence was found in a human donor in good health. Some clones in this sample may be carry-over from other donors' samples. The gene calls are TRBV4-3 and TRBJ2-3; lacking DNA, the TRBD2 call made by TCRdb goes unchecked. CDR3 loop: CASSQDASASGGADTQYF.